One sample yielded the 4 T cell receptor beta chains listed below, sequenced in a study of blood T cells in healthy people across ages. With a J-beta primer mix and a sample-barcoded 5' primer, a second PCR ran about 7 to 11 cycles. TCRdb redid the calling of the 5' RACE reads with MiXCR, one entry per CDR3 protein. The sample carries 1.5 million to 2 million distinct CDR3 sequences, 49% recorded once. What was sequenced was blood. Every receptor here comes from a woman aged 40 to 55 in good health.

The chain recombines TRBV20-1 with TRBJ1-6; tentatively, D is TRBD1 (5 bases). The germline gives CDR1 DFQATT, CDR2 SNEGSKA (reference sequence). The CDR3 runs 12 residues. V was shortened by 0 bases and J by 18 bases, with 15 bases between the two germline ends. CDR3 nucleotides: TGCAGTGCTAGAGAGGGGGTGTTTGGGACCCACTTT. It translates to CSAREGVFGTHF.

The rearrangement joins TRBV20-1 to TRBJ1-4; no reliable D call. V was trimmed by 6 bases and J by 5 bases, leaving 16 bases between them. Germline CDR1 DFQATT, CDR2 SNEGSKA (reference sequence). This CDR3 region has 14 residues. CDR3 sequence reads: CSARAGVGNEKLFF. CDR3 nucleotide sequence: TGCAGTGCGAGGGCCGGGGTCGGGAATGAAAAACTGTTTTTT.

The rearrangement joins TRBV4-1 to TRBJ2-3; TRBD2 matches 13 bases. V lost 8 bases to trimming and J lost 2 bases; unmatched junction nucleotides: 4. The CDR3 totals 15 residues. The germline CDR1 and CDR2 sequences are MGHRA and YSYEKL. In DNA, the CDR3 is TGCGCCAGCGGAGGGACTAGCGGGGTCACAGATACGCAGTATTTT. This codes for CASGGTSGVTDTQYF.

The V gene is TRBV4-3, the J gene TRBJ2-3, with 8 positions matching TRBD1. Germline V gene data show CDR1 as LGHNA and CDR2 as YSLEER. CDR3 length: 18 residues. V trimming: 4 bases; J trimming: 4 bases; junction bases outside the gene matches: 16. CDR3 DNA: TGCGCCAGCAGCCTCACCTCAACTAGACAGGGGAGCCCAGATACGCAGTATTTT. Protein sequence: CASSLTSTRQGSPDTQYF.